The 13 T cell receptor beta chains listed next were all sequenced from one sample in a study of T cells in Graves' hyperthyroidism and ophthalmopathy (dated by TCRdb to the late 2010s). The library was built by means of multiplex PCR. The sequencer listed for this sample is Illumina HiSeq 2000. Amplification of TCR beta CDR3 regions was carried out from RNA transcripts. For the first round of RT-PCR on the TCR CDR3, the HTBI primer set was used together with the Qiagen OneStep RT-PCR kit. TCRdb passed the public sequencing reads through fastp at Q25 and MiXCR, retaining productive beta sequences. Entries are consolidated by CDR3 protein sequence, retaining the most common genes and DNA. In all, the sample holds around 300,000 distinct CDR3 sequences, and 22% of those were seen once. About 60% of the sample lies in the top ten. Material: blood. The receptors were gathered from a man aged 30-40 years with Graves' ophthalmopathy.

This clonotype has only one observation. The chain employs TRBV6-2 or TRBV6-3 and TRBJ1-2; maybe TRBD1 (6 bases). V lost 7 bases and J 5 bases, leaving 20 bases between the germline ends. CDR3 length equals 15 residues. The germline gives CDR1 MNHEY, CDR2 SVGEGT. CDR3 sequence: CASKPKYRVYYGYTF. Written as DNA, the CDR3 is TGTGCCAGCAAGCCAAAGTACAGGGTTTATTATGGCTACACCTTC.

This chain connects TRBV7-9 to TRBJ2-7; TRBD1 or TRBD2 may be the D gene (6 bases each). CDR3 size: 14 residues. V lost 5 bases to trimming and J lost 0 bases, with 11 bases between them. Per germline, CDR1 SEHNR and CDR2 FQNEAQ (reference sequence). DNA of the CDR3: TGTGCCAGCAGCGCGGGGACATTCTCCTACGAGCAGTACTTC. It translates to CASSAGTFSYEQYF.

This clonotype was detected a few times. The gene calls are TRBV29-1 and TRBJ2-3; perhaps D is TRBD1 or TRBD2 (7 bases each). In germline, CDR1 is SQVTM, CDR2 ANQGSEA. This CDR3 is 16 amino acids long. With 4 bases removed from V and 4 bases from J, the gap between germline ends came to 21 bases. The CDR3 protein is CSVVRGPTGGPDTQYF. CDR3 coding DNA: TGCAGCGTTGTAAGGGGGCCAACGGGAGGACCAGATACGCAGTATTTT.

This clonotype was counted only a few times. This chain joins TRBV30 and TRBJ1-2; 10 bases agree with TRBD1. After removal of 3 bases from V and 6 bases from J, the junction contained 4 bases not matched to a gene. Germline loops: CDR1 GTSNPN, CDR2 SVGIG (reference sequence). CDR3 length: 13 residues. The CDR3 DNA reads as TGTGCCTGGAGCCAGACAGGGGGCAATGGCTACACCTTC. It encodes CAWSQTGGNGYTF.

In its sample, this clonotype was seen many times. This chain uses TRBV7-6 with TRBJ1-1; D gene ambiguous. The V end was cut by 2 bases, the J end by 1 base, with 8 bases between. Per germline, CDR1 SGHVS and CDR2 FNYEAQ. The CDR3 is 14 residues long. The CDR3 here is CASSLRPGNTEAFF. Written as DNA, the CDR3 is TGTGCCAGCAGCTTACGTCCGGGGAACACTGAAGCTTTCTTT.

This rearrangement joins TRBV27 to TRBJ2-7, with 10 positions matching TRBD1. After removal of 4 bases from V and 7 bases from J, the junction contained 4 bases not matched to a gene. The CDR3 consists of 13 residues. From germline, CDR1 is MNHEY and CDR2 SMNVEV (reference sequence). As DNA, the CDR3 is TGTGCCAGCAGTTCGACAGGGGGCGGGGAGCAGTACTTC. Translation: CASSSTGGGEQYF.

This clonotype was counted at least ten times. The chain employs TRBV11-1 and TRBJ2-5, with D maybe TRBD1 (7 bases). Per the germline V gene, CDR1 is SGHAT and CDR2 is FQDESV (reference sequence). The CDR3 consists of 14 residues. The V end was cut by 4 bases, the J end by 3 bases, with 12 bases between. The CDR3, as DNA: TGTGCCAGCAGCTGGCAGGGGGGAGAAGAGACCCAGTACTTC. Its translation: CASSWQGGEETQYF.

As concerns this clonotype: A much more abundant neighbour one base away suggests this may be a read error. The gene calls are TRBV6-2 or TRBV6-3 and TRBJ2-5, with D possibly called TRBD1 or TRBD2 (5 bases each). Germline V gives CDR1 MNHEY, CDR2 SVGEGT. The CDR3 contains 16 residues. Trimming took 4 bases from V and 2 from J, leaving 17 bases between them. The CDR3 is CASSSATTGPQETQYF. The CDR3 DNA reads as TGTGCCAGCAGTTCCGCGACTACGGGGCCACAAGAGACCCAGTACTTC.

In nucleotides, the CDR3 is TGTGCCAGCAGCCGGGACAGGATTTATGGCTACACCTTC. Encoded protein: CASSRDRIYGYTF. V is TRBV11-3 and J is TRBJ1-2, with 8 bases that match TRBD1. From germline, CDR1 is SGHNT and CDR2 YENEEA. V shed 5 bases, J shed 5 bases, and the junction held 4 bases outside the gene matches. The length of the CDR3 is 13 residues.

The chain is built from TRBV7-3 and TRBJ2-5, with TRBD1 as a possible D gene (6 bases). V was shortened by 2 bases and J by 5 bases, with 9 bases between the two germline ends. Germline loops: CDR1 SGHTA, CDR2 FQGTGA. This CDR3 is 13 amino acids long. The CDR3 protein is CASSLWGLETQYF. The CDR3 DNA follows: TGTGCCAGCAGCTTATGGGGGCTGGAGACCCAGTACTTC.

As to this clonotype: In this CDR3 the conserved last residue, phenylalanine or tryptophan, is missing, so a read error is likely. The chain's CDR3 is CASSLGQGGNTEAFS. CDR3 DNA sequence: TGTGCCAGCAGCTTAGGACAGGGGGGCAACACTGAAGCTTTCTCT. The chain joins TRBV7-8 to TRBJ1-1; 9 bases are shared with TRBD1. The CDR3 spans 15 residues. Germline trimming cut 1 base from V and 2 bases from J; bases unmatched to any gene: 2. Germline loops: CDR1 SGHVS, CDR2 FQNEAQ.

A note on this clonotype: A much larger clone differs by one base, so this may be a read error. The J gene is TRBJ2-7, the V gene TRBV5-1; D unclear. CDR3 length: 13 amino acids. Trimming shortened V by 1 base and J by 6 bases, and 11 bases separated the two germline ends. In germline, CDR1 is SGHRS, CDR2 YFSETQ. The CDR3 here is CASSLTPFGEQYF. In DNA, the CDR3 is TGCGCCAGCAGCTTGACCCCCTTCGGCGAGCAGTACTTC.

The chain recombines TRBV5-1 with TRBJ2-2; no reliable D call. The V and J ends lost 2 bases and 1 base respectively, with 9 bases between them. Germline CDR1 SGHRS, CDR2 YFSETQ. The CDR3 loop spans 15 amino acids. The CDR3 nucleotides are TGCGCCAGCAGCTTTGACTCGCAGAACACCGGGGAGCTGTTTTTT. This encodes CASSFDSQNTGELFF. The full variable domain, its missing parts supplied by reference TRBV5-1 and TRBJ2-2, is KAGVTQTPRYLIKTRGQQVTLSCSPISGHRSVSWYQQTPGQGLQFLFEYFSETQRNKGNFPGRFSGRQFSNSRSEMNVSTLELGDSALYLCASSFDSQNTGELFFGEGSRLTVL.